The 3 T cell receptor beta chains given below trace back to one sample, sequenced in a study of T cells after yellow fever vaccination. Each CDR3 protein is one row after TCRdb ran MiXCR on the 5' RACE reads. Of a few hundred thousand distinct CDR3 sequences in the sample, approximately 16% were seen once. Sequencing used PBMCs, obtained around 5 days after the first yellow fever vaccination. Every receptor here comes from a man between 18 and 29 years old who received the YFV17D yellow fever vaccine.

V is TRBV5-4 and J is TRBJ1-4; D not resolved. Between the trimmed V and J ends, which lost 3 bases and 10 bases, there was a span of 16 bases. Germline V gene lookup returns CDR1 SGHNT and CDR2 YYREEE (reference sequence). This CDR3 region has 14 residues. The CDR3: CASSSDGRGVKLFF. The CDR3 region has the DNA TGTGCCAGCAGCTCTGACGGCCGCGGGGTAAAACTGTTTTTT.

The chain couples TRBV20-1 to TRBJ2-2; TRBD1 matches at 9 bases. CDR1 and CDR2 (germline): DFQATT, SNEGSKA (reference sequence). This CDR3 is 15 amino acids long. V gave up 6 bases and J gave up 0 bases; unmatched junction bases: 5. The DNA for the CDR3 is TGCAGTGCCCGGGACAGGGTTCCGAACACCGGGGAGCTGTTTTTT. It codes for CSARDRVPNTGELFF.

This clonotype appeared a few times. This CDR3 reads CASSQIRELRPQHF. CDR3 sequence (DNA): TGTGCCAGCAGTCAAATCAGGGAATTGCGGCCCCAGCATTTT. V and J are TRBV6-1 and TRBJ1-5; possible D gene TRBD1, 5 bases. This CDR3 region has 14 residues. V gave up 5 bases and J gave up 9 bases, with 17 bases separating them. Germline V gene sequence: CDR1 MNHNS, CDR2 SASEGT.